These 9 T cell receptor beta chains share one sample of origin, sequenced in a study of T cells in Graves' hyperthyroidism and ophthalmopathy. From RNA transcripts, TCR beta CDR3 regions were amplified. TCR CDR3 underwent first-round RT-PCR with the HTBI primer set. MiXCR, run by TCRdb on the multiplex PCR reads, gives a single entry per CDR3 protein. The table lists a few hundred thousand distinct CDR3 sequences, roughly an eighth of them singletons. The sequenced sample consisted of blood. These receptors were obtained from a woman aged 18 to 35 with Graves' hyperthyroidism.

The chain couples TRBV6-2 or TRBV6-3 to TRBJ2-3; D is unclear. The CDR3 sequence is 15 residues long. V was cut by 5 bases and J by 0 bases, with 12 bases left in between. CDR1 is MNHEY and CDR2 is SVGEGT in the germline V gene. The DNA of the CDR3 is TGTGCCAGCAGTCGGTTCTCGGCTAGCACAGATACGCAGTATTTT. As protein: CASSRFSASTDTQYF.

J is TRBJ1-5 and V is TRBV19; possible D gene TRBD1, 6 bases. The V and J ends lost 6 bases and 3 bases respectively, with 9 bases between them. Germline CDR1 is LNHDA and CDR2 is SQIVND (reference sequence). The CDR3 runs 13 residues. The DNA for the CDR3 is TGTGCCAGTAGAGGACAGATCAATCAGCCCCAGCATTTT. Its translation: CASRGQINQPQHF.

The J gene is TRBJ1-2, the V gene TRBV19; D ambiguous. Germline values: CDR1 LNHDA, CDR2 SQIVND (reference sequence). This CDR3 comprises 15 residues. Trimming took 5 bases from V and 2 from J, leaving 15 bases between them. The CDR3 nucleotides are TGTGCCAGTAGTCAACCCGGGGAGATCAACTATGGCTACACCTTC. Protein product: CASSQPGEINYGYTF.

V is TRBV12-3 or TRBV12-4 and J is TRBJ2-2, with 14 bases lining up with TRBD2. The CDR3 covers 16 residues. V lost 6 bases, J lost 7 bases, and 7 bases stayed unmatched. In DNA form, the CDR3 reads TGTGCCAGCAGCCCCGGGACTAGCGGGAGTAGCGGGGAGCTGTTTTTT. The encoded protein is CASSPGTSGSSGELFF.

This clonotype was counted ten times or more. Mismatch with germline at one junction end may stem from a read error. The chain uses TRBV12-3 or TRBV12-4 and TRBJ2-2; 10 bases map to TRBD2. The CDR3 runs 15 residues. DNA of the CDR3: TGTGCCAGCAGTTTCACTAGCGGGAACGCCGGGGAGCTGTTTTTT. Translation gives CASSFTSGNAGELFF.

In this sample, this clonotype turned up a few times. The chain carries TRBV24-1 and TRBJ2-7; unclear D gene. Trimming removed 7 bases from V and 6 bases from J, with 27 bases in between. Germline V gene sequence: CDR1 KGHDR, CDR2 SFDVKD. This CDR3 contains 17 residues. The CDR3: CATSGHSSVSPFREQYF. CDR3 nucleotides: TGTGCCACCAGCGGGCACTCCTCGGTTTCCCCCTTTCGCGAGCAGTACTTC.

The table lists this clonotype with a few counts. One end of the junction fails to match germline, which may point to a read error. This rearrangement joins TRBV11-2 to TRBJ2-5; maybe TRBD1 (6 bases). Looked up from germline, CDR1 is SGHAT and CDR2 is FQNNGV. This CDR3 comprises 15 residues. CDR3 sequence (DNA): TGTGCCAGCAGCCTAATGGGTACAGGGAGAGAGGCCCAGTACTTC. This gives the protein CASSLMGTGREAQYF.

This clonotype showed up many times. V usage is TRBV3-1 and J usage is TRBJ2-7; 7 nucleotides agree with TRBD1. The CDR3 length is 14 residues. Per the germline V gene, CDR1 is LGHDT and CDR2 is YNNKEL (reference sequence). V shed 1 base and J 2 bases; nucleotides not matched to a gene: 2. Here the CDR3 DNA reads TGTGCCAGCAGCCAAGGACAGGGACCCTACGAGCAGTACTTC. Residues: CASSQGQGPYEQYF.

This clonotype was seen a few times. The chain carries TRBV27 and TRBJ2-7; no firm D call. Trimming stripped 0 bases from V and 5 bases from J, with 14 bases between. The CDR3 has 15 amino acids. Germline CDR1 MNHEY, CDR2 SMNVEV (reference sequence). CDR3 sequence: CASSLSVSPPDEQYF. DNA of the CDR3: TGTGCCAGCAGTTTATCGGTATCACCACCTGACGAGCAGTACTTC.